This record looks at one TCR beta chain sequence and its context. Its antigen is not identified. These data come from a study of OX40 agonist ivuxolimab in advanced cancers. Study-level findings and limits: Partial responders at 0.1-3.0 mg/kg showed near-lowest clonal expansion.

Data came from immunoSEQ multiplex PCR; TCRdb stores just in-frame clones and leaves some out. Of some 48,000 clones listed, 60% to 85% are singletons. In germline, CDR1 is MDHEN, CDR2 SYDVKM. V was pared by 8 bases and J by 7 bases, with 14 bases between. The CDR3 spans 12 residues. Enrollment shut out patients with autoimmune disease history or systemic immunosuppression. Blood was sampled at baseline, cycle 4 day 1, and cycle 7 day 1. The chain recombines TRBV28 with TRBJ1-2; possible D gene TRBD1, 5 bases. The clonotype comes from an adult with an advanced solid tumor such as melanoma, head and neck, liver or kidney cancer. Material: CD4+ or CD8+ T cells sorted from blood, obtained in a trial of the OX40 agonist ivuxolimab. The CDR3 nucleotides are TGTGCCAGCGCGGGGGGTTTGGGTGGCTACACCTTC. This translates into CASAGGLGGYTF.